This T cell receptor beta chain was sequenced during a study of metastatic and nonmetastatic thyroid tumors. Overall study context: Patients with malignant and benign thyroid disease provided blood and tumor or nodule tissue, whose repertoires were compared.

Trimming stripped 6 bases from V and 6 bases from J, with 18 bases between. This CDR3 has 15 amino acids. From germline, CDR1 is MNHEY and CDR2 SMNVEV (reference sequence). Treatment of any kind had been given to no patient before thyroid surgery. Per the authors' pipeline: The study took CDR3 differences across clinicopathological groups and made a distant-metastasis classifier for papillary thyroid cancer from them. Using MiXCR, TCRdb re-called clones from the PCR reads. The V and J calls shown here were made by TCRdb, not taken from the authors' results. Counted here are about 33,000 clones, over 15% occurring once; the ten biggest clones make up around 12%.

The receptor was derived from a male donor with papillary thyroid cancer or a benign thyroid nodule (not recorded which). Some clones in this sample may be carry-over from other donors' samples. The chain links TRBV27 to TRBJ1-5, with D possibly being TRBD1 (6 bases). Input material: blood. DNA of the CDR3: TGTGCCAGCAGCCCAGAGGGGGGGGCGCCTCAGCCCCAGCATTTT. This translates into CASSPEGGAPQPQHF.